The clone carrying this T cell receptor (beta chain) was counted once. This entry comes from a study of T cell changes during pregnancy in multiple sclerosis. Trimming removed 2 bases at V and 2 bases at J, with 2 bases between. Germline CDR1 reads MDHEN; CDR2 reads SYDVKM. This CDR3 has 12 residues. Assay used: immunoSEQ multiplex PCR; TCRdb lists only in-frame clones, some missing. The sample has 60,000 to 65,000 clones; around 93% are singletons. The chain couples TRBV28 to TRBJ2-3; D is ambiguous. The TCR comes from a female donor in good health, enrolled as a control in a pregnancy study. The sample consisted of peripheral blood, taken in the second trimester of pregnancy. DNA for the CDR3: TGTGCCAGCAGTTTACACACAGATACGCAGTATTTT. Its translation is CASSLHTDTQYF.